The rows below give T cell receptor beta chains drawn from one sample of a study of control samples from healthy donors and cancer patients. Sequenced by immunoSEQ multiplex PCR; TCRdb stores in-frame clones only, minus some. The table shows about 150,000 clones, with approximately 94% occurring only once. Sequencing input: blood. The receptors shown here come from a man aged 18 to 29 in good health. Both conserved end residues are part of each CDR3. D genes are given only for firm matches. The size entry is marked missing in some rows and otherwise reads once, few, many or a size class.

J gene,D gene,V gene,clone size,CDR3 DNA,CDR3 protein
TRBJ1-1,-,TRBV6-5,-,TGTGCCAGCAGTTACGGTGGGACTGAAGCTTTCTTT,CASSYGGTEAFF
TRBJ1-1,-,TRBV6-5,-,TGTGCCAGCATAGTACCAGGGGAGATGAACACTGAAGCTTTCTTT,CASIVPGEMNTEAFF
TRBJ2-1,-,TRBV24-1,-,TGTGCCACCAGTAATTCCGGGGCTAGCCGCTACAATGAGCAGTTCTTC,CATSNSGASRYNEQFF
TRBJ2-7,-,TRBV3-1/TRBV3-2,-,TGTGCCAGCAGCCAAGAACTCGTGACAGCGGTACTCTACGAGCAGTACTTC,CASSQELVTAVLYEQYF
TRBJ1-1,-,TRBV18,-,TGTGCCAGCTCACCCACAGCGGGGGAGGTCACTGAAGCTTTCTTT,CASSPTAGEVTEAFF
TRBJ2-3,TRBD2,TRBV7-8,-,TGTGCCAGCAGCTTAGGGCGGACTAGCGGGGGGCCCACAGATACGCAGTATTTT,CASSLGRTSGGPTDTQYF
TRBJ1-2,-,TRBV6-5,-,TGTGCCAGCAGTTATTCGGGGTACTATGGCTACACCTTC,CASSYSGYYGYTF
TRBJ1-2,-,TRBV5-6,-,TGTGCCAGCAGCTTGGTAGGGCATGGCTACACCTTC,CASSLVGHGYTF
TRBJ2-1,TRBD1,TRBV7-9,-,TGTGCCAGCAGCTTGGGACAGGGAAATCTCGATGAGCAGTTCTTC,CASSLGQGNLDEQFF
TRBJ1-4,-,TRBV4-2,-,TGTGCCAGCAGCCTGGGCGGCCAATGGGAAAAACTGTTTTTT,CASSLGGQWEKLFF
TRBJ1-1,-,TRBV7-6,-,TGTGCCAGCAGCCCCGCGGTGAGCGTAGACCACACTGAAGCTTTCTTT,CASSPAVSVDHTEAFF
TRBJ1-6,-,TRBV11-2,once,TGTGCCAGCAGCGAGGGGAGGGGCAGGGAATATAATTCACCCCTCCACTTT,CASSEGRGREYNSPLHF
TRBJ2-3,-,TRBV7-2,-,TGTGCCAGCAGCTTAGATGACAGCAGCACAGATACGCAGTATTTT,CASSLDDSSTDTQYF
TRBJ1-5,TRBD1,TRBV6-6,-,TGTGCCAGCAGTTACTCGAGCGACAGGGATTGGCATTTT,CASSYSSDRDWHF
TRBJ1-1,-,TRBV19,once,TGTGCCAGTAGTCCGAACAGGGTACCCCTTAGATACACTGAAGCTTTCTTT,CASSPNRVPLRYTEAFF
TRBJ2-2,TRBD2,TRBV2,-,TGTGCCAGCAGTCGACTAGCGGGGGGCCCCGGGGAGCTGTTTTTT,CASSRLAGGPGELFF
TRBJ2-7,-,TRBV6-2/TRBV6-3,-,TGTGCCAGCAGTTACGGGCTCGGCAGTACCTACGAGCAGTACTTC,CASSYGLGSTYEQYF
TRBJ2-3,-,TRBV30,-,TGTGCCTGGAGTGTACGGGACCGCACAGATACGCAGTATTTT,CAWSVRDRTDTQYF
TRBJ2-1,TRBD1,TRBV7-9,-,TGTGCCAGCAGCTTTGGGGACAGCCACAATGAGCAGTTCTTC,CASSFGDSHNEQFF